The next 3 T cell receptor beta chains were all read from a single sample in a study of shared clonotypes between healthy human individuals. Profiled with immunoSEQ multiplex PCR; TCRdb holds only in-frame clones, not every one. The sample has 980,000 or so clones; approximately 80% are singletons. Specimen: memory CD4+ T cells sorted from blood. Subset here: CD45RA-negative fraction. All receptors derive from a man younger than 35 in good health.

The chain employs TRBV5-1 and TRBJ1-2, with a tentative D call TRBD1 (6 bases). Germline CDR1 SGHRS, CDR2 YFSETQ. The CDR3 is made up of 14 amino acids. V was clipped by 4 bases and J by 3 bases, with 13 bases between them. The CDR3 DNA is TGCGCCAGCAGCAGTCAACAGGGAGACTATGGCTACACCTTC. Translated, it gives CASSSQQGDYGYTF.

The chain is built from TRBV5-1 and TRBJ1-1, with 8 bases fitting TRBD1. The CDR3 has 16 residues. In germline, CDR1 is SGHRS, CDR2 YFSETQ. Trimming took 0 bases from V and 1 from J; bases not matched to a gene: 5. The CDR3 sequence: CASSLAGTGGNTEAFF. The CDR3, as DNA: TGCGCCAGCAGCTTGGCCGGGACAGGAGGGAACACTGAAGCTTTCTTT.

This chain connects TRBV2 to TRBJ1-5, with D possibly TRBD1 on 5 matching bases. The germline V and J ends were trimmed by 2 bases and 1 base, with 9 bases remaining between them. This CDR3 has 15 amino acids. Germline CDR1 and CDR2: SNHLY and FYNNEI. The CDR3 here is CASSEQGLSNQPQHF. In DNA form, the CDR3 reads TGTGCCAGCAGTGAACAGGGACTAAGCAATCAGCCCCAGCATTTT. The whole variable domain, filled in from reference TRBV2 and TRBJ1-5, reads EPEVTQTPSHQVTQMGQEVILRCVPISNHLYFYWYRQILGQKVEFLVSFYNNEISEKSEIFDDQFSVERPDGSNFTLKIRSTKLEDSAMYFCASSEQGLSNQPQHFGDGTRLSIL.